This TCR beta chain was captured in a study of blood T cell repertoires in COVID-19. Turning to the study itself: Both acute and convalescent COVID-19 samples were obtained from the United States, Italy and Spain. The cDNA or gDNA used as material had been derived from T cells, B-cell-depleted T cells, or PBMCs.

In the authors' workflow: Amplifying reference gene primers gave estimates of nucleated cell counts. Here immunoSEQ multiplex PCR was the method, and the copy in TCRdb shows in-frame clones only, minus some. D and trimming were read from the DNA, whereas the V and J calls and clone size are those reported in that table. This table holds about 73,000 clones, around 82% found once. The germline V and J ends were trimmed by 0 bases and 4 bases, with 19 bases remaining between them. The CDR3 has 18 residues. Germline loops: CDR1 LGHDT, CDR2 YNNKEL (reference sequence). The rearrangement uses TRBV3-1 (or the pseudogene TRBV3-2) and TRBJ2-1; TRBD2 is a possible D gene (7 bases). Sample: peripheral blood. The source of this sequence is a human donor in a cohort sampled during active COVID-19. Written as DNA, the CDR3 is TGTGCCAGCAGCCAAGATCGGCTGCGGCGGGGGCTATACAATGAGCAGTTCTTC. It codes for CASSQDRLRRGLYNEQFF.